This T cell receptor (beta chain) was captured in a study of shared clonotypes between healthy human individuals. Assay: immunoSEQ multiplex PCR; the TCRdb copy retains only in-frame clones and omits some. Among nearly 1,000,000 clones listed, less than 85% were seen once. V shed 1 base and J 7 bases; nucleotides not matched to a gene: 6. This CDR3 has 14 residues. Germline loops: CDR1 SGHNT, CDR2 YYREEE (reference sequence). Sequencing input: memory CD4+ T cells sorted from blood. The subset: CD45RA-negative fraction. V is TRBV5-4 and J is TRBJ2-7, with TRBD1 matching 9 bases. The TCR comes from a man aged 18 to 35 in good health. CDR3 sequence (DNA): TGTGCCAGCAGCTTGACCGGGACAGGGCAAGAGCAGTACTTC. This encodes CASSLTGTGQEQYF.